This passage covers 29 T cell receptor beta chains from one sample sequenced in a study of Ad26.COV2.S vaccination and SARS-CoV-2 variants. Method: immunoSEQ multiplex PCR; TCRdb's copy keeps in-frame clones and lacks some. The data show more than 40,000 clones, roughly 80% seen once. The source was peripheral blood, collected after recovery from COVID-19. Every receptor here comes from a human donor who had recovered from COVID-19.

The gene calls are TRBV5-1 and TRBJ2-1; the D is unclear. This CDR3 is built from 16 residues. CDR1 and CDR2 (germline): SGHRS, YFSETQ. Deletions cut 3 bases from V and 0 bases from J, with 13 bases between. The CDR3 sequence is CASSSEGYGSYNEQFF. The CDR3 nucleotides are TGCGCCAGCAGCTCCGAAGGGTACGGCTCCTACAATGAGCAGTTCTTC.

V usage is TRBV3-1 (or the pseudogene TRBV3-2) and J usage is TRBJ1-2, with 9 bases identical to TRBD1. The CDR3 length is 13 residues. With V trimmed by 6 bases and J by 6 bases, 5 bases remained unmatched. Germline CDR1 LGHDT, CDR2 YNNKEL (reference sequence). CDR3 sequence reads: CASRHRGRDGYTF. CDR3 in DNA: TGTGCCAGCAGGCACAGGGGGCGTGATGGCTACACCTTC.

J is TRBJ2-3 and V is TRBV4-2; D may be TRBD1 (6 bases). The CDR3 has 15 amino acids. Germline lookup yields CDR1 LGHNA and CDR2 YNFKEQ. The V and J ends lost 4 bases and 5 bases respectively, with 16 bases between them. CDR3 coding DNA: TGTGCCAGCAGCCTCACCCAGGGGTTGGGAGATACGCAGTATTTT. As protein: CASSLTQGLGDTQYF.

A few counts support this clone. The gene calls are TRBV3-1 (or the pseudogene TRBV3-2) and TRBJ1-6, with no clear D. This CDR3 spans 16 amino acids. The V and J ends lost 1 base and 1 base respectively, with 8 bases between them. Germline assignment: CDR1 LGHDT and CDR2 YNNKEL (reference sequence). CDR3 sequence: CASSQGRGSYNSPLHF. The DNA of the CDR3 is TGTGCCAGCAGCCAAGGAAGAGGATCCTATAATTCACCCCTCCACTTT.

The chain recombines TRBV7-2 with TRBJ2-7, with a possible D match to TRBD1 (5 bases). Germline CDR1 and CDR2: SGHTA and FQGNSA. The CDR3 consists of 15 residues. Trimming left V 1 base short and J 6 bases short, with 16 bases between. CDR3 in DNA: TGTGCCAGCAGCTTAGAGGGCAGGGCTTTTTCCGAGCAGTACTTC. Translated, it gives CASSLEGRAFSEQYF.

The chain has TRBV10-3 and TRBJ2-1; weak D call: TRBD1 (5 bases). V shed 6 bases and J shed 0 bases, with 12 bases lying between them. The CDR3 is 15 residues long. Germline V gene data show CDR1 as ENHRY and CDR2 as SYGVKD. The CDR3 DNA reads TGTGCCATCAGCCAAGACAGCAACTCCTACAATGAGCAGTTCTTC. It translates to CAISQDSNSYNEQFF.

This chain joins TRBV5-6 and TRBJ1-2, with D perhaps matching TRBD1 (5 bases). The CDR3 loop spans 14 amino acids. Germline V gene sequence: CDR1 SGHDT, CDR2 YYEEEE. V lost 0 bases and J 3 bases, leaving 9 bases between the germline ends. The CDR3 spells CASSLARADYGYTF. In DNA, the CDR3 is TGTGCCAGCAGCTTGGCCAGGGCAGACTATGGCTACACCTTC.

V usage is TRBV2 and J usage is TRBJ1-6; maybe TRBD1 (5 bases). Germline-derived CDR1 and CDR2 are SNHLY and FYNNEI. This CDR3 region has 16 residues. Trimming cost V 0 bases and J 7 bases, with 13 bases left between them. The CDR3 reads CASSEALGGTNSPLHF. The CDR3 nucleotides read TGTGCCAGCAGTGAAGCGCTTGGGGGAACCAATTCACCCCTCCACTTT.

The table lists this clone with a count of one. The rearrangement joins TRBV6-4 to TRBJ2-7; D unclear. Trimming removed 6 bases from V and 4 bases from J, with 7 bases in between. The length of the CDR3 is 11 residues. Germline assignment: CDR1 MRHNA and CDR2 SNTAGT. In nucleotides, the CDR3 is TGTGCCAGCAGCGACGGGTACGAGCAGTACTTC. Protein: CASSDGYEQYF.

The chain couples TRBV10-3 to TRBJ1-1; D is possibly TRBD1 (6 bases). CDR3 length: 13 amino acids. The germline V and J ends were trimmed by 11 bases and 2 bases, with 15 bases remaining between them. The germline CDR1 and CDR2 sequences are ENHRY and SYGVKD. CDR3 in amino acids: CAHRAQGNTEAFF. CDR3 in DNA: TGTGCCCATAGGGCACAGGGTAACACTGAAGCTTTCTTT.

J is TRBJ1-1 and V is TRBV5-1; the D gene is possibly TRBD1 (5 bases). This CDR3 has 12 residues. Germline CDR1 SGHRS, CDR2 YFSETQ. Trimming shortened V by 3 bases and J by 6 bases, and 9 bases separated the two germline ends. The CDR3 bases are TGCGCCAGCAGCTGGGGCGGGGCTGAAGCTTTCTTT. Translated: CASSWGGAEAFF. The variable domain in full, completed from reference TRBV5-1 and TRBJ1-1, reads KAGVTQTPRYLIKTRGQQVTLSCSPISGHRSVSWYQQTPGQGLQFLFEYFSETQRNKGNFPGRFSGRQFSNSRSEMNVSTLELGDSALYLCASSWGGAEAFFGQGTRLTVV.

The chain couples TRBV23-1 to TRBJ1-1; D possibly corresponds to TRBD1 (5 bases). TRBV23-1 belongs to the ORF category, with a function that is uncertain. The CDR3 consists of 15 residues. Trimming took off 2 bases at V and 0 bases at J, with 10 bases between the two ends. The CDR3 reads CASSQRGRLNTEAFF. In nucleotides, the CDR3 is TGCGCCAGCAGTCAACGGGGACGGTTGAACACTGAAGCTTTCTTT.

The V and J genes are TRBV5-1 and TRBJ1-2; possibly TRBD1 for D (6 bases). The germline V gene has CDR1 SGHRS and CDR2 YFSETQ. This CDR3 has 13 residues. Between the trimmed V and J ends, which lost 4 bases and 12 bases, there was a span of 19 bases. The CDR3 bases are TGCGCCAGCAGCCTGAGTACACAGGGATTGCACACCTTC. Translating it yields CASSLSTQGLHTF.

This chain connects TRBV28 to TRBJ1-4; D gene unclear. CDR1 and CDR2 (germline): MDHEN, SYDVKM. V was shortened by 3 bases and J by 2 bases, with 4 bases between the two germline ends. This CDR3 spans 13 amino acids. The CDR3 nucleotides are TGTGCCAGCAGTTTGGGGACTAATGAAAAACTGTTTTTT. Protein product: CASSLGTNEKLFF.

The chain has TRBV3-1 (or the pseudogene TRBV3-2) and TRBJ2-1; D not resolved. V lost 4 bases and J lost 9, with 7 bases in between. Germline V gene data show CDR1 as LGHDT and CDR2 as YNNKEL (reference sequence). The CDR3 totals 11 residues. CDR3 DNA: TGTGCCAGCAGCCTTTACGGTGAGCAGTTCTTC. Its translation is CASSLYGEQFF.

This sequence joins TRBV3-1 (or the pseudogene TRBV3-2) and TRBJ1-2, with a weak D call TRBD1 (5 bases). V lost 4 bases and J 8 bases, leaving 26 bases between the germline ends. CDR3 size: 17 residues. Germline CDR1 is LGHDT and CDR2 is YNNKEL (reference sequence). The CDR3 nucleotides read TGTGCCAGCAGCCCAGACGGGGCTGAGGGGATTCTCTCGGGCTACACCTTC. It encodes CASSPDGAEGILSGYTF.

V gene TRBV27 combines with J gene TRBJ2-3; no firm D call. The germline V gene encodes CDR1 MNHEY and CDR2 SMNVEV (reference sequence). The length of the CDR3 is 16 residues. V dropped 1 base and J dropped 0 bases, with 11 bases sitting between them. Here the CDR3 reads CASSLFWTVSTDTQYF. The CDR3 DNA sequence: TGTGCCAGCAGTTTATTTTGGACGGTGAGCACAGATACGCAGTATTTT.

The chain uses TRBV20-1 and TRBJ1-1, with D possibly matching TRBD1 (5 bases). Germline CDR1 is DFQATT and CDR2 is SNEGSKA (reference sequence). Trimming removed 5 bases at V and 6 bases at J, with 10 bases between. CDR3 size: 11 residues. The CDR3 is CSAETGAEAFF. CDR3 nucleotide sequence: TGCAGTGCTGAGACGGGGGCTGAAGCTTTCTTT.

The rearrangement joins TRBV4-1 to TRBJ1-6; TRBD1 matches 11 bases. V lost 3 bases to trimming and J lost 1 base; unmatched junction nucleotides: 11. CDR1 MGHRA and CDR2 YSYEKL come from the germline V gene. This CDR3 has 20 amino acids. In nucleotides, the CDR3 is TGCGCCAGCAGCCACGCTCCCAGGACAGGGGGCTTTTCCTATAATTCACCCCTCCACTTT. This encodes CASSHAPRTGGFSYNSPLHF.

This clone was counted only a few times. This specimen includes other DNA sequences encoding the same CDR3. CDR3: CASIWTGGSNQPQHF. The CDR3 DNA sequence: TGTGCCAGCATCTGGACAGGGGGCAGCAATCAGCCCCAGCATTTT. The chain joins TRBV6-5 to TRBJ1-5, with 11 bases matching TRBD1. The CDR3 is made up of 15 amino acids. V was clipped by 7 bases and J by 1 base; unmatched bases: 3. Per germline, CDR1 MNHEY and CDR2 SVGAGI.

This chain links TRBV19 with TRBJ2-5, with D perhaps assigned TRBD1 or TRBD2 (5 bases each). CDR1 and CDR2 from the germline V gene are LNHDA and SQIVND (reference sequence). Trimming cost V 5 bases and J 5 bases, with 18 bases left between them. This CDR3 spans 15 amino acids. Here the CDR3 DNA reads TGTGCCAGTAGTGGATGGGGACGACCGACGGAGACCCAGTACTTC. This encodes CASSGWGRPTETQYF.

The V call is TRBV6-1, the J call TRBJ1-5; TRBD1 agrees at 9 bases. The germline CDR1 and CDR2 sequences are MNHNS and SASEGT. J lost 3 bases, V lost 4 bases, and 7 bases had no gene match. The CDR3 consists of 16 residues. The CDR3 reads CASSGGQGYDNQPQHF. In DNA form, the CDR3 reads TGTGCCAGCAGTGGGGGACAGGGCTATGACAATCAGCCCCAGCATTTT.

This chain uses TRBV5-1 with TRBJ1-1; TRBD1 is a possible D gene (5 bases). Trimming took 0 bases from V and 11 from J, leaving 17 bases between them. CDR3 length equals 14 residues. Germline V lookup: CDR1 SGHRS, CDR2 YFSETQ. Written as DNA, the CDR3 is TGCGCCAGCAGCTTGGGAAGGGGAGAGGGGTTTGCTTTCTTT. It is translated as CASSLGRGEGFAFF.

The chain employs TRBV11-2 and TRBJ1-1; 8 bases fit TRBD1. J lost 6 bases, V lost 5 bases, and 11 bases had no gene match. Germline V gene lookup returns CDR1 SGHAT and CDR2 FQNNGV. The CDR3 length is 15 residues. The CDR3 loop reads CASSLTPAGGSEAFF. The CDR3 nucleotides read TGTGCCAGCAGCCTTACTCCTGCAGGGGGCTCTGAAGCTTTCTTT. Full variable domain (missing parts from reference TRBV11-2 and TRBJ1-1): EAGVAQSPRYKIIEKRQSVAFWCNPISGHATLYWYQQILGQGPKLLIQFQNNGVVDDSQLPKDRFSAERLKGVDSTLKIQPAKLEDSAVYLCASSLTPAGGSEAFFGQGTRLTVV.

The chain has TRBV20-1 and TRBJ1-1; possible D gene TRBD1, 5 bases. Trimming shortened V by 3 bases and J by 3 bases, and 11 bases separated the two germline ends. This CDR3 region has 13 residues. Per the germline V gene, CDR1 is DFQATT and CDR2 is SNEGSKA (reference sequence). The CDR3 DNA reads TGCAGTGCTAGTCGGGACGGCGACACTGAAGCTTTCTTT. Protein: CSASRDGDTEAFF.

The chain carries TRBV7-9 and TRBJ1-4, with D unclear. This CDR3 is built from 11 residues. Per germline, CDR1 SEHNR and CDR2 FQNEAQ (reference sequence). Trimming left V 5 bases short and J 13 bases short, with 11 bases between. The CDR3 loop is CASSPSGRLFF. In nucleotides, the CDR3 is TGTGCCAGCAGCCCTTCGGGGAGACTGTTTTTT.

The J gene is TRBJ2-2, the V gene TRBV5-1; D ambiguous. Trimming removed 7 bases at V and 1 base at J, with 8 bases between. Germline assignment: CDR1 SGHRS and CDR2 YFSETQ. CDR3 length equals 13 residues. The CDR3 loop reads CASASLNTGELFF. The CDR3 DNA sequence: TGCGCCAGCGCATCACTGAACACCGGGGAGCTGTTTTTT.

The rearrangement uses TRBV5-1 and TRBJ2-1; 7 bases align to TRBD1. The CDR3 has 16 residues. Germline lookup yields CDR1 SGHRS and CDR2 YFSETQ. Trimming removed 0 bases from V and 5 bases from J; junction bases left unmatched: 8. The CDR3 DNA reads TGCGCCAGCAGCTTGGCCAGAGGACAGGTCAACAATGAGCAGTTCTTC. This sequence encodes CASSLARGQVNNEQFF. Looking up the rest from reference TRBV5-1 and TRBJ2-1 gives the full variable domain: KAGVTQTPRYLIKTRGQQVTLSCSPISGHRSVSWYQQTPGQGLQFLFEYFSETQRNKGNFPGRFSGRQFSNSRSEMNVSTLELGDSALYLCASSLARGQVNNEQFFGPGTRLTVL.

The chain couples TRBV3-1 (or the pseudogene TRBV3-2) to TRBJ1-2; no firm D call. This CDR3 is built from 14 residues. The V end lost 1 base, the J end lost 8 bases, and 14 bases lay between the germline ends. CDR1 and CDR2 (germline): LGHDT, YNNKEL (reference sequence). The CDR3 DNA is TGTGCCAGCAGCCAAGCTGGGAGGGCGCCGGGCTACACCTTC. Its translation: CASSQAGRAPGYTF.